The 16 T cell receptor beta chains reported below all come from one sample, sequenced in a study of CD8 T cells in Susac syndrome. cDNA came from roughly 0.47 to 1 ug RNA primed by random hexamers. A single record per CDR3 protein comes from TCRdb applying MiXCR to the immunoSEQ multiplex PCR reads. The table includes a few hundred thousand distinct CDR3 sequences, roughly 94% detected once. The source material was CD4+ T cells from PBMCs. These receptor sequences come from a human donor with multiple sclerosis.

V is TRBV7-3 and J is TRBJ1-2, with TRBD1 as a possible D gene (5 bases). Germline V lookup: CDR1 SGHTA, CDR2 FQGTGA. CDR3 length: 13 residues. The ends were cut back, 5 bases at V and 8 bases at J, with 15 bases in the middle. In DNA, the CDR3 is TGTGCCAGCAGCCGCGGGGCCGGGGAAGGCTACACCTTC. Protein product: CASSRGAGEGYTF.

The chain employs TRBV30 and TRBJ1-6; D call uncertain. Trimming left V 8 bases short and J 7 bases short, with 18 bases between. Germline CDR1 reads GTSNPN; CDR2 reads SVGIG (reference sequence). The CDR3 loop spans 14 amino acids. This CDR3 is CALTVRGWNSPLHF. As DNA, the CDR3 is TGTGCCCTAACGGTGCGCGGGTGGAATTCACCCCTCCACTTT.

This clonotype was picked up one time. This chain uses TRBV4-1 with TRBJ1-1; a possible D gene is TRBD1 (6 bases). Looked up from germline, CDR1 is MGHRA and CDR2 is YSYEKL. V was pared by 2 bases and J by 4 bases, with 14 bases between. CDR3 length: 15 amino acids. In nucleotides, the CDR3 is TGCGCCAGCAGCCAAATCCCTGGGGGCGTCACTGAAGCTTTCTTT. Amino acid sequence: CASSQIPGGVTEAFF.

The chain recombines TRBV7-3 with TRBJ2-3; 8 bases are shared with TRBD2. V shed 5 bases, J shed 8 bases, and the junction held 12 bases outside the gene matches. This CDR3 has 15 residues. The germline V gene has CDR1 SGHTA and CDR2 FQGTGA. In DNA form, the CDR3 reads TGTGCCAGCAGCCCAGGGCGGACGGGAGGGTCTACGCAGTATTTT. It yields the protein CASSPGRTGGSTQYF.

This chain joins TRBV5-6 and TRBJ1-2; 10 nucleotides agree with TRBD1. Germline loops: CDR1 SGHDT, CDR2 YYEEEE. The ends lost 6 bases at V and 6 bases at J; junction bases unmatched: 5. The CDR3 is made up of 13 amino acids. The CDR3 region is CASTPGQGHGYTF. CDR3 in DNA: TGTGCCAGCACCCCGGGACAGGGGCATGGCTACACCTTC.

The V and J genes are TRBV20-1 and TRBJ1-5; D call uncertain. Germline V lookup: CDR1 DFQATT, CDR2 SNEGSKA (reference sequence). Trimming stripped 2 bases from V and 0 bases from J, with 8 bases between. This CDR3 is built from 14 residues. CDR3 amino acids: CSARHPLSNQPQHF. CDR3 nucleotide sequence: TGCAGTGCTAGACACCCCCTTAGCAATCAGCCCCAGCATTTT.

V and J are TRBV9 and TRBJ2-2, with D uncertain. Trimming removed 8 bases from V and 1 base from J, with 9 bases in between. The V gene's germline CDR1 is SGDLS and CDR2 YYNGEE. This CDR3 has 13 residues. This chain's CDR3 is CASLGQNTGELFF. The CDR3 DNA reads TGTGCCAGTTTAGGGCAGAACACCGGGGAGCTGTTTTTT. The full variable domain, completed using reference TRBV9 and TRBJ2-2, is DSGVTQTPKHLITATGQRVTLRCSPRSGDLSVYWYQQSLDQGLQFLIQYYNGEERAKGNILERFSAQQFPDLHSELNLSSLELGDSALYFCASLGQNTGELFFGEGSRLTVL.

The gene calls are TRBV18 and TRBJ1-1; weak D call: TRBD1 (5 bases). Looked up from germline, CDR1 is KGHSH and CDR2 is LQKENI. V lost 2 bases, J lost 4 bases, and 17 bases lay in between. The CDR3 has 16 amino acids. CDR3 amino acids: CASSPTLRGIGTEAFF. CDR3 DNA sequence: TGTGCCAGCTCACCAACCCTCCGGGGGATTGGCACTGAAGCTTTCTTT.

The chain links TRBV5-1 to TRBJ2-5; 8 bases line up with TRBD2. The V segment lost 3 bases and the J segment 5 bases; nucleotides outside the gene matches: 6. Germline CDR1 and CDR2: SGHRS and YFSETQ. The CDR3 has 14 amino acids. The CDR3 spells CASSWYPGGETQYF. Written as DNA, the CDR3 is TGCGCCAGCAGCTGGTACCCGGGGGGGGAGACCCAGTACTTC.

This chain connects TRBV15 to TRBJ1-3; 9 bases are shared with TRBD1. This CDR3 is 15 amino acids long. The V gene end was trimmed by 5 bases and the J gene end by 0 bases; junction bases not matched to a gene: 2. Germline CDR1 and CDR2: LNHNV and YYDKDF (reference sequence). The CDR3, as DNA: TGTGCCACCAGCCGACAGGGGGACTCTGGAAACACCATATATTTT. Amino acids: CATSRQGDSGNTIYF.

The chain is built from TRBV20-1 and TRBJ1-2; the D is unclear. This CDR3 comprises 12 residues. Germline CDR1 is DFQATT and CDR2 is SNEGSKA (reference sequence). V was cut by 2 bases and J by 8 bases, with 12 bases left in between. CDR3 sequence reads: CSARSQVEGYTF. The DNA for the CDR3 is TGCAGTGCTAGATCTCAGGTTGAGGGCTACACCTTC.

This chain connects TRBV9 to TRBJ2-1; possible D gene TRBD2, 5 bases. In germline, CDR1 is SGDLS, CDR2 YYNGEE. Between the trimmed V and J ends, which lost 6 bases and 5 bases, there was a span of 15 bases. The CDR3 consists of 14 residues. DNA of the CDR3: TGTGCCAGCACCCGGACTGCATCCAACAATGAGCAGTTCTTC. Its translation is CASTRTASNNEQFF.

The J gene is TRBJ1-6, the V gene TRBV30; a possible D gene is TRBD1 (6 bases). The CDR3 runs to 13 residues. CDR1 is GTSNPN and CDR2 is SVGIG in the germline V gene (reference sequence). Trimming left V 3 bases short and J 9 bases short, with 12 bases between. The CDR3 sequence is CAWSRGQSSPLHF. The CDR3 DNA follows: TGTGCCTGGAGCCGGGGGCAGTCTTCACCCCTCCACTTT.

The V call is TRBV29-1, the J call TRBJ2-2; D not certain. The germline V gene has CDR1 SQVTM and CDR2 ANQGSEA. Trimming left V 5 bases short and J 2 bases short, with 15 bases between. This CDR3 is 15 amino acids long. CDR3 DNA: TGCAGCGTTTTTGAGCCGGAACTTAACACCGGGGAGCTGTTTTTT. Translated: CSVFEPELNTGELFF.

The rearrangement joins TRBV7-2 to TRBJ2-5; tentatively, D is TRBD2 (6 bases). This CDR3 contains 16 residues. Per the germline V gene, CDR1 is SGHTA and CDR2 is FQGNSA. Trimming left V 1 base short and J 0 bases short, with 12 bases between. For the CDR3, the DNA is TGTGCCAGCAGCTTAGGTGGGGGGACCAACCAAGAGACCCAGTACTTC. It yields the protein CASSLGGGTNQETQYF.

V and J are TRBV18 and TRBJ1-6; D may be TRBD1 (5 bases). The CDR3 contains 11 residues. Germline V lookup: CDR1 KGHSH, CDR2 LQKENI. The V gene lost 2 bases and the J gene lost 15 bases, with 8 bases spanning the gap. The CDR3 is CASSPGGGLHF. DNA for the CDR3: TGTGCCAGCTCACCAGGTGGGGGCCTCCACTTT. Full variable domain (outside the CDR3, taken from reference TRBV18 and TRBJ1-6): NAGVMQNPRHLVRRRGQEARLRCSPMKGHSHVYWYRQLPEEGLKFMVYLQKENIIDESGMPKERFSAEFPKEGPSILRIQQVVRGDSAAYFCASSPGGGLHFGNGTRLTVT.